These T cell receptor beta chains were read from a single sample in a study of CD8 T cells in Susac syndrome. TCRdb reanalysed the immunoSEQ multiplex PCR reads using MiXCR and keeps one entry per CDR3 protein. The sample carries about 190,000 distinct CDR3 sequences, roughly 94% recorded once. The sequenced material came from CD8+ T cells from PBMCs. These receptors were obtained from a human donor with Susac syndrome. CDR3s include the opening cysteine and the closing phenylalanine or tryptophan. The order of the fields is V gene, clone size, D gene, J gene, CDR3 DNA, CDR3 protein. A D gene is named only where the DNA matches it firmly. Clone size, where shown, is once, few, many, or a class for clones that have expanded.

TRBV4-1	-	-	TRBJ1-4	TGCGCCAGCAGCCAGCGGCAGGGAGGAGAGAACGAAAAACTGTTTTTT	CASSQRQGGENEKLFF
TRBV2	-	-	TRBJ2-7	TGTGCCAGCAGTGAAGACGGGGACGAGCAGTACTTC	CASSEDGDEQYF
TRBV30	-	-	TRBJ2-7	TGTGCCTGGAGTCTAACCTACGAGCAGTACTTC	CAWSLTYEQYF
TRBV20-1	-	-	TRBJ1-1	TGCAGTGCTAGAGATCCGGGACCGAACACTGAAGCTTTCTTT	CSARDPGPNTEAFF
TRBV2	-	-	TRBJ1-1	TGTGCCAGCAGTGTTCGCTCGGATATTGAAGCTTTCTTT	CASSVRSDIEAFF
TRBV9	-	-	TRBJ2-3	TGTGCCAGTTCCCTAGGGTGGGCGGTAAGCACAGATACGCAGTATTTT	CASSLGWAVSTDTQYF
TRBV20-1	-	TRBD2	TRBJ2-3	TGCAGTGCTAGAGAGGAGCGGGGGGGCCCTAGCACAGATACGCAGTATTTT	CSAREERGGPSTDTQYF
TRBV30	once	-	TRBJ2-1	TGTGCCTGGAGTCAGGGGAATGAGCAGTTCTTC	CAWSQGNEQFF
TRBV4-1	-	-	TRBJ2-5	TGCGCCAGCAGCCAACCAAGGGGGACCCAGTACTTC	CASSQPRGTQYF
TRBV6-1	few	-	TRBJ1-1	TGTGCCAGCAGTCGGACGGTGAACACTGAAGCTTTCTTT	CASSRTVNTEAFF
TRBV20-1	-	-	TRBJ2-7	TGCAGTGCTAGGGTTTGGGACCTCTCCTACGAGCAGTACTTC	CSARVWDLSYEQYF
TRBV28	-	-	TRBJ1-1	TGTGCCAGCAATTCGGGATCTACAGAAGCTTTCTTT	CASNSGSTEAFF
TRBV20-1	-	-	TRBJ1-2	TGCAGTGCTACGAGGCGCGGTGGCTACACCTTC	CSATRRGGYTF
TRBV7-6	-	-	TRBJ1-5	TGTGCCAGCAGCTTTTCGCCGACTCAGCCCCAGCATTTT	CASSFSPTQPQHF
TRBV5-8	-	-	TRBJ2-3	TGTGCCAGCAGCAGCCCGGGAGGACAGGGATATACAGATACGCAGTATTTT	CASSSPGGQGYTDTQYF
TRBV24-1	-	TRBD1	TRBJ1-6	TGTGCCACCAGTGACCCCGAACAGGGGGCTCCAAATTCACCCCTCCACTTT	CATSDPEQGAPNSPLHF
TRBV20-1	-	-	TRBJ1-5	TGCAGTGCTCCTCGGGCGGGCAATCAGCCCCAGCATTTT	CSAPRAGNQPQHF
TRBV27	-	TRBD1	TRBJ1-2	TGTGCCAGCAGCCGGGGACAGATTATTCTCGAATCACTATATGGCTACACCTTC	CASSRGQIILESLYGYTF
TRBV15	-	-	TRBJ2-5	TGTGCCACCAGCGCTGGGGATCGTCAGGGTGCCGATGAGACCCAGTACTTC	CATSAGDRQGADETQYF
TRBV4-1	-	-	TRBJ1-2	TGCGCCAGCAGCCAAGAGGATTCTGGGGTTAACTATGGCTACACCTTC	CASSQEDSGVNYGYTF
TRBV27	-	-	TRBJ1-4	TGTGCCAGCATGCCGCAGACGGGGAAACTGTTTTTT	CASMPQTGKLFF
TRBV18	-	-	TRBJ2-3	TGTGCCAGCTCACCACCGCGAACAACAGATACGCAGTATTTT	CASSPPRTTDTQYF
TRBV20-1	-	-	TRBJ2-7	TGCAGTGCTAGTCCCACTACGGTAATGAGCTCCTACGAGCAGTACTTC	CSASPTTVMSSYEQYF
TRBV10-3	-	TRBD1	TRBJ1-5	TGTGCCATCAGTGAAACAGGGGGCTATAGCAATCAGCCCCAGCATTTT	CAISETGGYSNQPQHF
TRBV29-1	-	-	TRBJ2-2	TGCAGCGTTGAAAGTGGAGGGTTCGACACCGGGGAGCTGTTTTTT	CSVESGGFDTGELFF
TRBV15	-	-	TRBJ1-1	TGTGCCACCAGCTCACGTTCGGGCCCCAACACTGAAGCTTTCTTT	CATSSRSGPNTEAFF
TRBV6-2/TRBV6-3	-	TRBD2	TRBJ2-5	TGTGCCAGCAGATCGAGACCGGGACTAGCGGTACAAGAGACCCAGTACTTC	CASRSRPGLAVQETQYF
TRBV2	few	TRBD2	TRBJ2-7	TGTGCCAGCAGTGGGACTAGCGGCCCCCTGGAGCAGTACTTC	CASSGTSGPLEQYF
TRBV6-6	-	-	TRBJ2-7	TGTGCCAGCAGCGTCATGGTCTACGAGCAGTACTTC	CASSVMVYEQYF
TRBV5-1	-	TRBD1	TRBJ1-2	TGCGCCAGCAGCTCGGGAGACAGGGGAATCCATGGCTACACCTTC	CASSSGDRGIHGYTF